The 32 T cell receptor beta chains below come from one sample, sequenced in a study of T cells in Graves' hyperthyroidism and ophthalmopathy. Amplified TCR beta CDR3 regions derived from RNA transcripts. The study used the HTBI primer set for a first-round RT-PCR of the TCR CDR3. TCRdb recomputed calls from the multiplex PCR reads with MiXCR, one row per CDR3 protein. The data contain hundreds of thousands of distinct CDR3 sequences, 14% to 15% of them singletons. Sequenced material: blood. Receptors were obtained from a man aged 18 to 30 with Graves' ophthalmopathy.

J is TRBJ2-5 and V is TRBV19, with 7 nucleotides matching TRBD1. The junction had 12 bases not matched to a gene; V was cut back by 6 bases and J by 2 bases. Germline CDR1 and CDR2: LNHDA and SQIVND (reference sequence). CDR3 length equals 16 residues. CDR3 sequence: CASSPTGTARQETQYF. DNA for the CDR3: TGTGCCAGTAGCCCGACCGGGACAGCAAGACAAGAGACCCAGTACTTC.

This clonotype was counted at least ten times. This sequence joins TRBV20-1 and TRBJ1-2, with D uncertain. With 1 base removed from V and 0 bases from J, the gap between germline ends came to 6 bases. This CDR3 is 13 amino acids long. Germline V lookup: CDR1 DFQATT, CDR2 SNEGSKA (reference sequence). CDR3 DNA sequence: TGCAGTGCTAGAGTGCGAACTAACTATGGCTACACCTTC. This codes for CSARVRTNYGYTF.

V usage is TRBV27 and J usage is TRBJ2-6, with 7 bases matching TRBD2. CDR1 and CDR2 (germline): MNHEY, SMNVEV (reference sequence). The CDR3 has 16 amino acids. V lost 0 bases and J lost 1; bases outside the gene matches: 0. CDR3 sequence reads: CASSLSRGSGANVLTF. As DNA, the CDR3 is TGTGCCAGCAGTTTATCGCGGGGGTCTGGGGCCAACGTCCTGACTTTC.

This clonotype has at least ten counts. This rearrangement joins TRBV29-1 to TRBJ2-5; TRBD1 is a possible D gene (6 bases). The V end lost 1 base, the J end lost 1 base, and 10 bases lay between the germline ends. The CDR3 has 14 amino acids. The V gene's germline CDR1 is SQVTM and CDR2 ANQGSEA. CDR3 in DNA: TGCAGCGTTGAAGGGACAGAGGCCCAAGAGACCCAGTACTTC. Translating gives CSVEGTEAQETQYF. Full variable domain (missing parts from reference TRBV29-1 and TRBJ2-5): SAVISQKPSRDICQRGTSLTIQCQVDSQVTMMFWYRQQPGQSLTLIATANQGSEATYESGFVIDKFPISRPNLTFSTLTVSNMSPEDSSIYLCSVEGTEAQETQYFGPGTRLLVL.

About this clonotype: At one end the junction does not follow the germline gene, possibly because of a read error. The rearrangement uses TRBV5-1 and TRBJ2-2; 9 positions agree with TRBD1. The CDR3 consists of 15 residues. Looked up from germline, CDR1 is SGHRS and CDR2 is YFSETQ. As DNA, the CDR3 is TGCGCCAGCAGCGAAGGGACAGGGTGGTCCGGGGAGCTGGTTTTT. As protein: CASSEGTGWSGELVF.

This clonotype came up a few times. The chain is built from TRBV7-8 and TRBJ2-1, with TRBD2 identical over 11 bases. The CDR3 has 18 amino acids. V trimming: 5 bases; J trimming: 0 bases; junction bases outside the gene matches: 9. The germline gives CDR1 SGHVS, CDR2 FQNEAQ. DNA for the CDR3: TGTGCCAGCAGCCTCGGGACTAGCGGTACAAGCTCCTACAATGAGCAGTTCTTC. As protein: CASSLGTSGTSSYNEQFF.

The chain is built from TRBV5-4 and TRBJ1-2; tentatively, D is TRBD1 (6 bases). The CDR3 is 18 amino acids. Germline lookup yields CDR1 SGHNT and CDR2 YYREEE (reference sequence). Trimming removed 4 bases at V and 0 bases at J, with 22 bases between. CDR3 in DNA: TGTGCCAGCAGCACCTACAGGGTGAGGGGCTCGACTAACTATGGCTACACCTTC. Translated, it gives CASSTYRVRGSTNYGYTF.

As regards this clonotype: One end of the junction fails to match germline, which may point to a read error. The rearrangement uses TRBV6-1 and TRBJ1-2; tentative D call: TRBD1 (6 bases). There are 17 residues in the CDR3. Germline-derived CDR1 and CDR2 are MNHNS and SASEGT. The DNA of the CDR3 is TGTGCCTGCAGTGAATGGCCAGGGGCAAATACTAACTATGGCTACACCTTC. It is translated as CACSEWPGANTNYGYTF.

This clonotype was detected ten times or more. The chain carries TRBV6-1 and TRBJ2-6, with D perhaps TRBD1 or TRBD2 (5 bases each). CDR1 is MNHNS, CDR2 SASEGT, per germline. The CDR3 is made up of 14 amino acids. V dropped 6 bases and J dropped 2 bases, with 8 bases sitting between them. CDR3 nucleotide sequence: TGTGCCAGCAGGAGGGACGCTGGGGCCAACGTCCTGACTTTC. Translating gives CASRRDAGANVLTF.

This clonotype was recorded once. This may be a read error: a much more frequent sequence differs by one nucleotide. The chain recombines TRBV7-3 with TRBJ2-1, with 7 bases aligning to TRBD2. TRBJ2-7 explains the end of the DNA better; the J call may be wrong. Germline CDR1 reads SGHTA; CDR2 reads FQGTGA. The CDR3 consists of 18 residues. The CDR3 reads CASSLGPVAGAIDDEQYF. The CDR3 DNA reads as TGTGCCAGCAGCTTAGGCCCAGTTGCGGGAGCTATCGACGATGAGCAGTACTTC.

The chain combines TRBV20-1 with TRBJ1-6, with 7 positions matching TRBD1. V gave up 3 bases and J gave up 7 bases; unmatched junction bases: 3. Per the germline V gene, CDR1 is DFQATT and CDR2 is SNEGSKA (reference sequence). This CDR3 spans 13 amino acids. Here the CDR3 reads CSASPQGNSPLHF. In DNA form, the CDR3 reads TGCAGTGCTAGCCCACAGGGGAATTCACCCCTCCACTTT.

This clonotype was recorded a few times. The chain combines TRBV11-2 with TRBJ1-4; perhaps TRBD1 as D (6 bases). This CDR3 region has 16 residues. V shed 0 bases and J shed 7 bases, with 15 bases lying between them. CDR1 SGHAT and CDR2 FQNNGV come from the germline V gene. CDR3 amino acids: CASSLDRGFEIEKLFF. The CDR3 nucleotides read TGTGCCAGCAGCTTAGATAGGGGGTTCGAGATTGAAAAACTGTTTTTT. The entire variable domain, with the rest obtained from reference TRBV11-2 and TRBJ1-4, is as follows: EAGVAQSPRYKIIEKRQSVAFWCNPISGHATLYWYQQILGQGPKLLIQFQNNGVVDDSQLPKDRFSAERLKGVDSTLKIQPAKLEDSAVYLCASSLDRGFEIEKLFFGSGTQLSVL.

This clonotype came up many times. The chain joins TRBV6-1 to TRBJ1-5; D is undetermined. The CDR3 contains 14 residues. V was cut by 7 bases and J by 0 bases, with 10 bases left in between. Germline V lookup: CDR1 MNHNS, CDR2 SASEGT. CDR3 protein: CASTGADSNQPQHF. As DNA, the CDR3 is TGTGCCAGCACGGGCGCTGATAGCAATCAGCCCCAGCATTTT.

V and J are TRBV28 and TRBJ2-7; maybe TRBD1 (6 bases). Germline loops: CDR1 MDHEN, CDR2 SYDVKM. Trimming pared 1 base from V and 2 bases from J, leaving 12 bases between. This CDR3 is 15 amino acids long. CDR3 sequence: CASSLSRTAPYEQYF. For the CDR3, the DNA is TGTGCCAGCAGTTTATCGCGGACAGCACCCTACGAGCAGTACTTC.

In this sample, this clonotype turned up a few times. V is TRBV14 and J is TRBJ2-5; D may be TRBD2 (6 bases). V lost 4 bases and J 4 bases, leaving 13 bases between the germline ends. The CDR3 length is 14 residues. Germline V CDR1 and CDR2: SGHDN, FVKESK. The CDR3 loop reads CASSPVGGGETQYF. The CDR3 DNA sequence: TGTGCCAGCAGCCCCGTGGGGGGTGGAGAGACCCAGTACTTC.

This clonotype is a singleton in its sample. Given a much more abundant clone one base away, this may be a read error. The V call is TRBV2, the J call TRBJ1-2, with TRBD1 identical over 7 bases. The V and J ends lost 4 bases and 7 bases, in that order; junction bases with no gene match: 6. Germline V gives CDR1 SNHLY, CDR2 FYNNEI. The CDR3 sequence is 13 residues long. This CDR3 is CASSGGGLGGYTF. The CDR3 coding sequence is TGTGCCAGCAGTGGAGGGGGCCTGGGTGGCTACACCTTC.

For this clonotype: A much larger clone differs from this one at a single base, so this may be a read error. The chain has TRBV2 and TRBJ2-1; 11 bases line up with TRBD2. V was pared by 5 bases and J by 10 bases, with 10 bases of the junction left unmatched. Per the germline V gene, CDR1 is SNHLY and CDR2 is FYNNEI. The CDR3 has 15 amino acids. This chain's CDR3 is CASSLLAGGGGEQFF. As DNA, the CDR3 is TGTGCCAGCAGTCTCTTAGCGGGAGGGGGAGGAGAGCAGTTCTTC.

This clonotype was detected many times. This sequence joins TRBV19 and TRBJ2-2, with 8 bases matching TRBD1. CDR3 length: 17 amino acids. Germline V gene data show CDR1 as LNHDA and CDR2 as SQIVND (reference sequence). V lost 3 bases, J lost 3 bases, and 9 bases stayed unmatched. CDR3 sequence reads: CASSIGRDRSHTGELFF. The CDR3 coding sequence is TGTGCCAGTAGTATCGGCCGGGACAGGTCACACACCGGGGAGCTGTTTTTT. The complete variable domain, with remaining parts taken from reference TRBV19 and TRBJ2-2, reads DGGITQSPKYLFRKEGQNVTLSCEQNLNHDAMYWYRQDPGQGLRLIYYSQIVNDFQKGDIAEGYSVSREKKESFPLTVTSAQKNPTAFYLCASSIGRDRSHTGELFFGEGSRLTVL.

This chain links TRBV6-5 with TRBJ2-2; 8 bases map to TRBD1. This CDR3 is built from 15 residues. V lost 6 bases and J lost 1; bases outside the gene matches: 4. Germline V gene sequence: CDR1 MNHEY, CDR2 SVGAGI. CDR3 nucleotide sequence: TGTGCCAGCAGATTAGGGACAGGGAACACCGGGGAGCTGTTTTTT. Its protein is CASRLGTGNTGELFF.

This clonotype came up many times. The V gene is TRBV2, the J gene TRBJ1-2; 11 bases fit TRBD1. Trimming at V came to 0 bases and at J to 4 bases, leaving 4 bases not matched to a gene. CDR1 and CDR2 from the germline V gene are SNHLY and FYNNEI. CDR3 length equals 16 residues. CDR3 residues: CASSEAWDRGGYGYTF. The CDR3 nucleotides read TGTGCCAGCAGTGAAGCGTGGGACAGGGGGGGCTATGGCTACACCTTC.

This clonotype showed up many times. The rearrangement links TRBV12-3 or TRBV12-4 to TRBJ2-7; 8 bases line up with TRBD2. V shed 2 bases, J shed 3 bases, and the junction held 6 bases outside the gene matches. This CDR3 spans 15 amino acids. DNA for the CDR3: TGTGCCAGCAGTTTAAGGCTAGCGGGCCTCTACGAGCAGTACTTC. It translates to CASSLRLAGLYEQYF.

Many counts were recorded for this clonotype. The chain recombines TRBV10-3 with TRBJ2-3, with TRBD1 matching over 10 bases. The V and J ends lost 4 bases and 4 bases, in that order; junction bases with no gene match: 5. Germline V gene data show CDR1 as ENHRY and CDR2 as SYGVKD. The length of the CDR3 is 15 residues. CDR3 sequence: CAISGGTGAADTQYF. In nucleotides, the CDR3 is TGTGCCATCAGTGGCGGGACAGGGGCGGCAGATACGCAGTATTTT.

This clonotype was counted ten times or more. The V and J genes are TRBV20-1 and TRBJ2-4, with 11 positions matching TRBD1. The CDR3 is 16 residues long. The V segment lost 5 bases and the J segment 7 bases; nucleotides outside the gene matches: 13. Germline-derived CDR1 and CDR2 are DFQATT and SNEGSKA (reference sequence). The CDR3 DNA follows: TGCAGTGCTGCACCCGCGGACAGGGGGCTTGGGAACATTCAGTACTTC. Its translation is CSAAPADRGLGNIQYF.

This clonotype was counted a few times. V usage is TRBV5-4 and J usage is TRBJ2-5, with D tentatively TRBD1 (5 bases). CDR1 and CDR2 (germline): SGHNT, YYREEE (reference sequence). Deletions cut 5 bases from V and 5 bases from J, with 10 bases between. CDR3 length equals 12 residues. The CDR3 loop reads CASSKGLETQYF. CDR3 coding DNA: TGTGCCAGCAGTAAGGGGTTGGAGACCCAGTACTTC.

This clonotype was seen only a few times. The J gene is TRBJ1-2, the V gene TRBV6-6, with 7 bases aligning to TRBD1. This CDR3 region has 15 residues. The V and J ends lost 0 bases and 8 bases, in that order; junction bases with no gene match: 9. Germline CDR1 MNHNY, CDR2 SVGAGI (reference sequence). Here the CDR3 DNA reads TGTGCCAGCAGTTACTCTCACACCAGGGGGAAGGGCTACACCTTC. Protein: CASSYSHTRGKGYTF.

This rearrangement joins TRBV29-1 to TRBJ1-2; weak D call: TRBD1 (5 bases). This CDR3 comprises 15 residues. CDR1 is SQVTM and CDR2 is ANQGSEA in the germline V gene. V was trimmed by 7 bases and J by 5 bases, leaving 23 bases between them. CDR3 nucleotides: TGCAGCGCCTGTTGCCCTAGGGGATTGAGGTATGGCTACACCTTC. Its protein product is CSACCPRGLRYGYTF.

This clonotype came up many times. The CDR3 sequence: CSARSSGRPINEQFF. CDR3 coding DNA: TGCAGTGCTAGATCTAGCGGGCGTCCCATTAATGAGCAGTTCTTC. V is TRBV20-1 and J is TRBJ2-1; 8 bases align to TRBD2. CDR3 size: 15 residues. Germline V gene sequence: CDR1 DFQATT, CDR2 SNEGSKA (reference sequence). The trim removed 2 bases at V and 7 bases at J, leaving 10 bases unmatched.

This clonotype has a count of ten or more. V gene TRBV12-3 or TRBV12-4 combines with J gene TRBJ2-1, with TRBD2 identical over 12 bases. This CDR3 has 15 amino acids. V lost 5 bases, J lost 8 bases, and 7 bases stayed unmatched. CDR3 sequence reads: CASSVTSGREDEQFF. The CDR3 nucleotides are TGTGCCAGCAGTGTGACTAGCGGGAGAGAGGATGAGCAGTTCTTC.

This clonotype was found a few times. The chain joins TRBV20-1 to TRBJ1-4, with 11 positions matching TRBD1. The ends lost 2 bases at V and 7 bases at J; junction bases unmatched: 3. The V gene's germline CDR1 is DFQATT and CDR2 SNEGSKA (reference sequence). This CDR3 has 14 amino acids. CDR3 residues: CSARPGTGGEKLFF. The CDR3 DNA is TGCAGTGCTAGACCCGGGACAGGGGGTGAAAAACTGTTTTTT.

For this clonotype: A much larger clone lies one base from this, so it may be a read error. The chain carries TRBV3-1 and TRBJ2-2; D is unresolved. The CDR3 totals 16 residues. The ends were cut back, 6 bases at V and 3 bases at J, with 17 bases in the middle. Germline CDR1 is LGHDT and CDR2 is YNNKEL (reference sequence). The CDR3 region has the DNA TGTGCCAGCAGTGTAGCCTTGACACTGGACACCGGGGAGCTGTTTTTT. Residues: CASSVALTLDTGELFF.

V is TRBV4-1 and J is TRBJ2-7; 8 bases agree with TRBD1. The CDR3 is 15 amino acids. Per the germline V gene, CDR1 is MGHRA and CDR2 is YSYEKL. The ends lost 0 bases at V and 9 bases at J; junction bases unmatched: 10. CDR3 protein: CASSQDVTGALGQYF. CDR3 DNA: TGCGCCAGCAGCCAAGACGTGACAGGGGCCCTCGGGCAGTACTTC.

This clonotype was counted only a few times. V usage is TRBV19 and J usage is TRBJ1-4; D not resolved. Per the germline V gene, CDR1 is LNHDA and CDR2 is SQIVND (reference sequence). With 4 bases removed from V and 13 bases from J, the gap between germline ends came to 25 bases. The CDR3 runs to 16 residues. The CDR3 coding sequence is TGTGCCAGTAGTAATGCAGTTCAGGAGCATCAACTAGGACTGTTTTTT. Its translation: CASSNAVQEHQLGLFF.